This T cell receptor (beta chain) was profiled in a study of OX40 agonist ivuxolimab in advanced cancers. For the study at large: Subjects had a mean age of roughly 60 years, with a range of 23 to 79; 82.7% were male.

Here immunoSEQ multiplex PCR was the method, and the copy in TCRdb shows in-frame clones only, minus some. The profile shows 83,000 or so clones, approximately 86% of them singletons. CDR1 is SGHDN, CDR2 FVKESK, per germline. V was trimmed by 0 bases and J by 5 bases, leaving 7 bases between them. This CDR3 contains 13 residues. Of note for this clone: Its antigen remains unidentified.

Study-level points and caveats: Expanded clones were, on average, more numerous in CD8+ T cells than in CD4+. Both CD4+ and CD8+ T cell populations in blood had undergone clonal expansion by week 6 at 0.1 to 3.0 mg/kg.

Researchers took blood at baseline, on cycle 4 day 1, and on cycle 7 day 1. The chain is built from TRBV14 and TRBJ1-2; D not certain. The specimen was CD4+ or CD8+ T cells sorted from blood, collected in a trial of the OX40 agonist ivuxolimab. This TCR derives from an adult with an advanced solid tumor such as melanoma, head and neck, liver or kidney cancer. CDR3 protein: CASSQDFQYGYTF. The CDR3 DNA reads TGTGCCAGCAGCCAAGATTTCCAGTATGGCTACACCTTC.